The 15 T cell receptor beta chains below were found in one sample sequenced in a study of blood T cell repertoires in COVID-19. Repertoires were generated with immunoSEQ multiplex PCR, while TCRdb's copy carries only in-frame clones and drops some. The table has some 200,000 clones, about 80% seen once. The source material was peripheral blood. These receptor sequences come from a woman in her 30s who had recovered from COVID-19.

This sequence joins TRBV7-9 and TRBJ2-3; D might be TRBD2 (6 bases). V lost 5 bases to trimming and J lost 4 bases, with 16 bases between them. Germline values: CDR1 SEHNR, CDR2 FQNEAQ (reference sequence). This CDR3 contains 15 residues. The CDR3 is CASSLGGVHPDTQYF. Here the CDR3 DNA reads TGTGCCAGCAGCCTCGGCGGGGTTCACCCAGATACGCAGTATTTT. The whole variable domain, remainder taken from reference TRBV7-9 and TRBJ2-3, is DTGVSQNPRHKITKRGQNVTFRCDPISEHNRLYWYRQTLGQGPEFLTYFQNEAQLEKSRLLSDRFSAERPKGSFSTLEIQRTEQGDSAMYLCASSLGGVHPDTQYFGPGTRLTVL.

In DNA, the CDR3 is TGTGCCAGTACCCTAAGACTAGCGTTCGATGAGCAGTTCTTC. Its protein product is CASTLRLAFDEQFF. V gene TRBV19 combines with J gene TRBJ2-1; 8 bases line up with TRBD2. V shed 7 bases and J 8 bases; nucleotides not matched to a gene: 10. The CDR3 has 14 amino acids. CDR1 and CDR2 from the germline V gene are LNHDA and SQIVND (reference sequence).

J is TRBJ2-3 and V is TRBV7-3, with a possible D match to TRBD2 (5 bases). The germline V and J ends were trimmed by 5 bases and 5 bases, with 11 bases remaining between them. The CDR3 has 13 residues. Germline assignment: CDR1 SGHTA and CDR2 FQGTGA. Here the CDR3 reads CASSPAARDTQYF. CDR3 in DNA: TGTGCCAGCAGCCCAGCGGCCCGAGATACGCAGTATTTT. Full variable domain (rest looked up from reference TRBV7-3 and TRBJ2-3): GAGVSQTPSNKVTEKGKYVELRCDPISGHTALYWYRQSLGQGPEFLIYFQGTGAADDSGLPNDRFFAVRPEGSVSTLKIQRTERGDSAVYLCASSPAARDTQYFGPGTRLTVL.

This sequence joins TRBV19 and TRBJ2-5; TRBD2 agrees at 7 bases. V shed 3 bases and J 5 bases; nucleotides not matched to a gene: 9. Germline assignment: CDR1 LNHDA and CDR2 SQIVND (reference sequence). CDR3 length: 15 residues. The CDR3 region is CASSISRLAWETQYF. DNA for the CDR3: TGTGCCAGTAGTATCTCCAGACTAGCATGGGAGACCCAGTACTTC.

The chain is built from TRBV6-5 and TRBJ2-7; TRBD2 agrees at 10 bases. The germline CDR1 and CDR2 sequences are MNHEY and SVGAGI. With V trimmed by 6 bases and J by 2 bases, 7 bases remained unmatched. This CDR3 is 15 amino acids long. CDR3 loop: CASRGGLAPTYEQYF. The CDR3 DNA reads as TGTGCCAGCAGAGGGGGACTAGCGCCTACCTACGAGCAGTACTTC.

The rearrangement joins TRBV29-1 to TRBJ2-5; TRBD1 aligns across 8 bases. Losses at the gene ends were 6 bases for V and 3 bases for J; bases not matched to a gene: 15. The CDR3 length is 16 residues. Germline lookup yields CDR1 SQVTM and CDR2 ANQGSEA. CDR3 sequence reads: CSVGGGRDRREETQYF. DNA for the CDR3: TGCAGCGTAGGAGGAGGACGGGACAGGCGTGAAGAGACCCAGTACTTC. Filled out from reference TRBV29-1 and TRBJ2-5, the complete variable domain reads SAVISQKPSRDICQRGTSLTIQCQVDSQVTMMFWYRQQPGQSLTLIATANQGSEATYESGFVIDKFPISRPNLTFSTLTVSNMSPEDSSIYLCSVGGGRDRREETQYFGPGTRLLVL.

This clone was detected ten times or more. CDR3 in amino acids: CASSQDPTGWNGYGYTF. The CDR3 nucleotides read TGCGCCAGCAGCCAAGACCCGACAGGGTGGAATGGGTATGGCTACACCTTC. This rearrangement joins TRBV4-1 to TRBJ1-2; the match to TRBD1 covers 7 bases. The ends lost 0 bases at V and 5 bases at J; junction bases unmatched: 12. CDR1 is MGHRA, CDR2 YSYEKL, per germline. The CDR3 consists of 17 residues.

The chain combines TRBV29-1 with TRBJ2-5, with TRBD1 matching 7 bases. Germline trimming cut 6 bases from V and 5 bases from J; bases unmatched to any gene: 15. Germline CDR1 and CDR2: SQVTM and ANQGSEA. The CDR3 covers 15 residues. The CDR3 sequence: CSVHSEGASSETQYF. CDR3 DNA: TGCAGCGTACACTCTGAGGGGGCGTCTTCGGAGACCCAGTACTTC.

The V and J genes are TRBV2 and TRBJ2-3; 7 bases line up with TRBD2. V shed 7 bases, J shed 1 base, and the junction held 8 bases outside the gene matches. Germline CDR1 SNHLY, CDR2 FYNNEI. The CDR3 covers 15 residues. The CDR3 loop reads CASNGEGAGTDTQYF. DNA of the CDR3: TGTGCCAGCAATGGGGAGGGAGCAGGCACAGATACGCAGTATTTT. The entire variable domain, with the rest obtained from reference TRBV2 and TRBJ2-3, is as follows: EPEVTQTPSHQVTQMGQEVILRCVPISNHLYFYWYRQILGQKVEFLVSFYNNEISEKSEIFDDQFSVERPDGSNFTLKIRSTKLEDSAMYFCASNGEGAGTDTQYFGPGTRLTVL.

This chain links TRBV27 with TRBJ2-6, with D maybe TRBD1 (6 bases). This CDR3 spans 15 amino acids. Trimming removed 6 bases at V and 1 base at J, with 10 bases between. Germline CDR1 reads MNHEY; CDR2 reads SMNVEV (reference sequence). CDR3 coding DNA: TGTGCCAGCAGCAAAGGGGGTTCTGGGGCCAACGTCCTGACTTTC. Translation: CASSKGGSGANVLTF.

V gene TRBV5-1 combines with J gene TRBJ1-4; D possibly corresponds to TRBD1 (6 bases). Trimming took 4 bases from V and 8 from J, leaving 18 bases between them. The V gene's germline CDR1 is SGHRS and CDR2 YFSETQ. This CDR3 is 15 amino acids long. The CDR3 protein is CASSTRQAQEEKLFF. The DNA for the CDR3 is TGCGCCAGCAGCACTCGACAGGCACAGGAAGAAAAACTGTTTTTT.

The genes are TRBV19 and TRBJ1-5; no definite D call. This CDR3 comprises 19 residues. V was pared by 4 bases and J by 0 bases, with 22 bases between. CDR1 is LNHDA and CDR2 is SQIVND in the germline V gene (reference sequence). The CDR3 DNA reads TGTGCCAGTAGTAGGCCCCCCGATCCGCTGAAATATAGCAATCAGCCCCAGCATTTT. Translated: CASSRPPDPLKYSNQPQHF.

The chain joins TRBV27 to TRBJ2-1, with 14 bases aligning to TRBD2. CDR1 and CDR2 from the germline V gene are MNHEY and SMNVEV (reference sequence). The junction had 6 bases not matched to a gene; V was cut back by 7 bases and J by 7 bases. This CDR3 is 15 amino acids long. CDR3 residues: CASIGGLAGVNEQFF. As DNA, the CDR3 is TGTGCCAGCATTGGGGGACTAGCGGGAGTAAATGAGCAGTTCTTC.

This chain uses TRBV11-3 with TRBJ2-5; D remains ambiguous. This CDR3 is 15 amino acids long. The V end lost 1 base, the J end lost 4 bases, and 13 bases lay between the germline ends. Germline assignment: CDR1 SGHNT and CDR2 YENEEA. The CDR3 region is CASSLGLSSGETQYF. CDR3 DNA: TGTGCCAGCAGCTTAGGCCTTAGCTCCGGAGAGACCCAGTACTTC. The variable domain in full, with the rest retrieved from reference TRBV11-3 and TRBJ2-5, is EAGVVQSPRYKIIEKKQPVAFWCNPISGHNTLYWYLQNLGQGPELLIRYENEEAVDDSQLPKDRFSAERLKGVDSTLKIQPAELGDSAVYLCASSLGLSSGETQYFGPGTRLLVL.

The chain combines TRBV28 with TRBJ1-4; no definite D call. This CDR3 region has 13 residues. Germline CDR1 is MDHEN and CDR2 is SYDVKM. The germline V and J ends were trimmed by 6 bases and 0 bases, with 5 bases remaining between them. As DNA, the CDR3 is TGTGCCAGCAGGAGGTCAACTAATGAAAAACTGTTTTTT. It translates to CASRRSTNEKLFF.